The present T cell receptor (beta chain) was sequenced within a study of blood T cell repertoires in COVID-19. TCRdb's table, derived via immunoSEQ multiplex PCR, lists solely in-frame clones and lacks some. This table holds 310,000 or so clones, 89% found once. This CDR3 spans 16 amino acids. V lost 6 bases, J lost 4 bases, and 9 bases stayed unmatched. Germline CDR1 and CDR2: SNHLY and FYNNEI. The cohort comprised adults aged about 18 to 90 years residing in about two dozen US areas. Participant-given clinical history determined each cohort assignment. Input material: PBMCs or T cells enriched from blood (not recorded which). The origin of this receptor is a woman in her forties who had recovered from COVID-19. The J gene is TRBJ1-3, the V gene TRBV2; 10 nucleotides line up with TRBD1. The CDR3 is CASRRTGGSIGNTIYF. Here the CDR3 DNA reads TGTGCCAGCAGGAGGACAGGGGGTAGTATCGGAAACACCATATATTTT.